This T cell receptor beta chain was sequenced during a study of cytomegalovirus exposure and HLA in healthy donors. Study-level information: Most genotyped donors, 81% of about 400, had Caucasian-associated genetic ancestry.

Remarks on this clone: Its antigen is as yet unknown.

The PCR made use of 60 Vbeta and 13 Jbeta primers. Produced via immunoSEQ multiplex PCR; TCRdb's table is partial and in-frame only. Of 150,000 to 200,000 clones listed, about four fifths are singletons. Broader study findings: Most TCR sequences were uncommon, yet certain public TCRs appeared in many donors.

With V trimmed by 3 bases and J by 8 bases, 11 bases remained unmatched. Germline V gene sequence: CDR1 SGHRS, CDR2 YFSETQ. The CDR3 loop spans 17 amino acids. The chain carries TRBV5-1 and TRBJ1-6, with 10 positions matching TRBD1. This clonotype was sampled from a boy aged 10-17 years in good health and CMV-seronegative. The sample was PBMCs. CDR3 loop: CASSWDYRDRGDSPLHF. The CDR3 DNA reads as TGCGCCAGCAGCTGGGATTACCGGGACAGGGGCGATTCACCCCTCCACTTT.